The 17 T cell receptor beta chains below all came from one sample that was sequenced in a study of cytomegalovirus exposure and HLA in healthy donors. TCRdb's copy holds only in-frame clones and misses some; the assay was immunoSEQ multiplex PCR. This repertoire shows some 120,000 clones, approximately 89% found once; its top ten account for 1.1%. The sequenced sample consisted of PBMCs. All receptors come from a woman aged 18-30 years in good health and CMV-seronegative.

This chain joins TRBV7-9 and TRBJ2-7, with 10 bases aligning to TRBD1. V lost 1 base and J lost 3; bases outside the gene matches: 3. Germline V gene lookup returns CDR1 SEHNR and CDR2 FQNEAQ (reference sequence). This CDR3 contains 15 residues. The CDR3 protein is CASSLVGDRGYEQYV. The CDR3 bases are TGTGCCAGCAGCTTAGTGGGGGACAGGGGCTACGAGCAGTACGTC.

The chain carries TRBV5-6 and TRBJ2-1; 7 bases agree with TRBD2. This CDR3 has 16 residues. V shed 4 bases, J shed 4 bases, and the junction held 11 bases outside the gene matches. Germline loops: CDR1 SGHDT, CDR2 YYEEEE. The CDR3 reads CASSQLLAADYNEQFF. Written as DNA, the CDR3 is TGTGCCAGCAGCCAGCTCCTAGCGGCCGATTACAATGAGCAGTTCTTC.

This sequence joins TRBV30 and TRBJ2-6; D gene unclear. The CDR3 extends over 15 amino acids. The germline gives CDR1 GTSNPN, CDR2 SVGIG (reference sequence). Trimming pared 0 bases from V and 2 bases from J, leaving 8 bases between. The CDR3 nucleotides are TGTGCCTGGAGTGTCGTGTTTGCTGGGGCCAACGTCCTGACTTTC. This translates into CAWSVVFAGANVLTF.

On this clone: The same CDR3 is also encoded by other DNA sequences in this sample. The chain carries TRBV28 and TRBJ2-3; no clear D. Trimming stripped 5 bases from V and 0 bases from J, with 3 bases between. The CDR3 runs 12 residues. CDR1 is MDHEN and CDR2 is SYDVKM in the germline V gene. CDR3 coding DNA: TGTGCCAGCAGTCCGAGCACAGATACGCAGTATTTT. Residues: CASSPSTDTQYF.

The genes are TRBV11-2 and TRBJ2-3, with 8 bases that match TRBD2. Germline CDR1 reads SGHAT; CDR2 reads FQNNGV. Unmatched junction bases numbered 12, after V lost 1 base and J lost 0 bases. This CDR3 has 19 residues. CDR3 DNA sequence: TGTGCCAGCAGCTTAGGAATTAGCGGGGCTATGGTCAGCACAGATACGCAGTATTTT. Amino acids: CASSLGISGAMVSTDTQYF.

This chain joins TRBV25-1 and TRBJ2-7, with 9 bases aligning to TRBD2. This CDR3 has 13 residues. Germline-derived CDR1 and CDR2 are MGHDK and SYGVNS. The trim removed 6 bases at V and 4 bases at J, leaving 4 bases unmatched. DNA for the CDR3: TGTGCCAGCAGGCAAGCGGGAGGTTACGAGCAGTACTTC. As protein: CASRQAGGYEQYF.

V and J are TRBV6-5 and TRBJ2-7, with TRBD2 matching 8 bases. V lost 5 bases, J lost 5 bases, and 2 bases stayed unmatched. The CDR3 runs 12 residues. Germline loops: CDR1 MNHEY, CDR2 SVGAGI. The CDR3 sequence is CASSSGSDEQYF. The CDR3 nucleotides read TGTGCCAGCAGTAGCGGGAGCGACGAGCAGTACTTC.

This clone has a single count. This chain joins TRBV18 and TRBJ1-3; TRBD1 is a possible D gene (5 bases). V was cut by 5 bases and J by 14 bases, with 13 bases left in between. Germline CDR1 and CDR2: KGHSH and LQKENI. There are 11 residues in the CDR3. This CDR3 is CASSNRLYLYF. The CDR3 DNA reads as TGTGCCAGCTCAAACAGGCTCTACCTATATTTT.

The chain couples TRBV6-5 to TRBJ1-2; 7 nucleotides line up with TRBD1. Per the germline V gene, CDR1 is MNHEY and CDR2 is SVGAGI. The CDR3 covers 14 residues. V shed 9 bases, J shed 12 bases, and the junction held 19 bases outside the gene matches. DNA of the CDR3: TGTGCCAGTAGATTTAAGGGACAGAGGGTTAGACACACCTTC. This gives the protein CASRFKGQRVRHTF.

This clone appeared a few times. The V and J genes are TRBV7-2 and TRBJ2-2; 8 bases align to TRBD1. The CDR3 totals 15 residues. V shed 4 bases and J 0 bases; nucleotides not matched to a gene: 1. The V gene's germline CDR1 is SGHTA and CDR2 FQGNSA. CDR3 bases: TGTGCCAGCAGCTCGGGACAGGCGAACACCGGGGAGCTGTTTTTT. This encodes CASSSGQANTGELFF.

The gene calls are TRBV25-1 and TRBJ2-3; 7 bases fit TRBD2. V lost 2 bases to trimming and J lost 2 bases; unmatched junction nucleotides: 4. Germline values: CDR1 MGHDK, CDR2 SYGVNS. This CDR3 contains 15 residues. CDR3 nucleotides: TGTGCCAGCAGTGAAAGCAGCGGGATCACAGATACGCAGTATTTT. Residues: CASSESSGITDTQYF. The entire variable domain, with the rest obtained from reference TRBV25-1 and TRBJ2-3, is as follows: EADIYQTPRYLVIGTGKKITLECSQTMGHDKMYWYQQDPGMELHLIHYSYGVNSTEKGDLSSESTVSRIRTEHFPLTLESARPSHTSQYLCASSESSGITDTQYFGPGTRLTVL.

In the case of this clone: A read error may produce the germline difference seen at one junction end. The chain links TRBV7-2 to TRBJ1-1; 8 nucleotides line up with TRBD1. Germline assignment: CDR1 SGHTA and CDR2 FQGNSA. The CDR3 is 15 residues long. The CDR3 loop is CASCFWGTGNTEAFF. The CDR3 DNA reads TGTGCCAGCTGCTTCTGGGGGACAGGGAACACTGAAGCTTTCTTT.

J is TRBJ2-3 and V is TRBV29-1, with 10 bases matching TRBD1. CDR3 size: 14 residues. V lost 3 bases to trimming and J lost 4 bases; unmatched junction nucleotides: 4. Per the germline V gene, CDR1 is SQVTM and CDR2 is ANQGSEA. The CDR3 is CSVDDRGLADTQYF. For the CDR3, the DNA is TGCAGCGTTGACGACAGGGGGCTGGCAGATACGCAGTATTTT.

The rearrangement joins TRBV11-3 to TRBJ2-1; D gene uncertain. V was shortened by 1 base and J by 5 bases, with 9 bases between the two germline ends. The CDR3 contains 14 residues. Per the germline V gene, CDR1 is SGHNT and CDR2 is YENEEA. CDR3 sequence reads: CASSLGGHNNEQFF. In DNA form, the CDR3 reads TGTGCCAGCAGCTTAGGAGGCCATAACAATGAGCAGTTCTTC.

Here the CDR3 DNA reads TGTGCCAGCAGCGCGTCGACTGAGGTGGGTGAGCAGTACTTC. Residues: CASSASTEVGEQYF. The rearrangement uses TRBV9 and TRBJ2-7; D uncertain. This CDR3 spans 14 amino acids. Germline lookup yields CDR1 SGDLS and CDR2 YYNGEE. With 3 bases removed from V and 7 bases from J, the gap between germline ends came to 17 bases.

In regard to this clone: As the CDR3 is not closed by the conserved phenylalanine or tryptophan, this likely results from a read error. This sequence joins TRBV6-5 and TRBJ1-2; the D gene is possibly TRBD1 (6 bases). The CDR3 sequence is 14 residues long. Per the germline V gene, CDR1 is MNHEY and CDR2 is SVGAGI. Trimming took off 10 bases at V and 8 bases at J, with 23 bases between the two ends. In nucleotides, the CDR3 is TGTGCCACGCAAACCCCCGGTAGGACAGAGGGCTACACCCTC. Translating it yields CATQTPGRTEGYTL.

This clone was detected only a few times. The chain recombines TRBV2 with TRBJ1-5; the D is unclear. The CDR3 length is 13 residues. The germline CDR1 and CDR2 sequences are SNHLY and FYNNEI. V lost 7 bases and J 0 bases, leaving 7 bases between the germline ends. Written as DNA, the CDR3 is TGTGCCAGCACCAGAATTAGCAATCAGCCCCAGCATTTT. This translates into CASTRISNQPQHF.